Detailed here is one TCR beta chain. Which antigen it targets is not known. Base quality data are lacking; no much larger clone is found one base away. Other nucleotide sequences from this sample produce the same CDR3. Per the publication, the time point label means: about 28 days (+/-7) after the second vaccine dose. AZD1222 recipients with second doses at about 4 weeks or about 12 weeks were pooled, because spike-specific TCR depth and breadth did not differ between schedules. Samples from vaccinated people were obtained from the UK trials COV001 and COV002, which included a single-blind randomized controlled phase 2/3 trial of AZD1222 (ChAdOx1 nCoV-19) in healthy adults. For TCRbeta chain sequencing, PBMC samples from trial participants were taken at day 0 and at day 28 after the second dose. The sample originates from a study of T cell responses to AZD1222 COVID-19 vaccine (dated by TCRdb to the early 2020s). The study in broad terms: TCR sequencing was performed for fewer than 250 trial participants, of whom about 200 were given two doses of AZD1222 and some 26 were given two doses of MenACWY control vaccine. Trial participants were enrolled by age into 18-55, 56-69 and 70-plus year subgroups, with roughly 150, 30 and 60 TCR-sequenced participants respectively.

General findings and caveats noted by the study authors: The 56-69-year group was small, and its depth increase did not reach significance, likely because of low power. Because no samples from the day 14 peak response were available, repertoires could be characterized only after the peak T cell response. Nearly half of unique spike-specific TCRs reportedly recognized epitopes outside regions mutated in the B.1.351 and B.1.1.7 variants. The whole spike protein was spanned by vaccine-associated CD4 TCRs, and dominant responses were seen in regions 160-218 and 743-854. Most participants were white British and females outnumbered males, and the authors suggested that clonal diversity may have been underestimated. After two AZD1222 doses, both the breadth and the depth of spike-specific TCRs were significantly higher than at day 0 and than in MenACWY recipients. Conclusions about previously exposed vaccinees were limited because only 6 or 7 AZD1222 recipients were SARS-CoV-2 seropositive at baseline.

The CDR3 regions of human TCRbeta chains were subjected to immunosequencing. Per the source publication's procedure: TCRs in the repertoires were compared against a reference library of SARS-CoV-2-specific TCRs that had been generated with the MIRA antigen-specificity platform. Breadth was defined as the fraction of unique TCRs that were SARS-CoV-2-associated. Depth was defined as the fraction of total T cells that were SARS-CoV-2-associated. Each spike-specific TCR was assigned to its reactive spike region and to a CD4 or CD8 class using the MIRA data. Log10-transformed breadth and depth values were compared by one-way ANOVA with Sidak's multiple comparisons tests. Sourced from immuneACCESS, this table was stored by TCRdb with only in-frame sequences that have V and J called. A share of the clones is absent; for the studies checked, an unresolved V gene accounts for under half, and the remainder has no known explanation. Clone size and the V and J calls come from that table; the DNA yielded D and trimming. The sample table contains tens of thousands of clones; only one count was recorded for 85% to 90% of them. 4% to 5% of the sample lies in the top ten.

The CDR3 covers 14 residues, taking in both the cysteine and the phenylalanine. This entry keeps only the CDR3 DNA: 42 bases, framed from base 1. V is pared back by 1 base and J by 1 base, with 7 bases lying between the germline termini. The germline V gene supplies CDR1 SGHAT and CDR2 FQNNGV. Sequences were derived from peripheral blood, sampled 28 days after the second AZD1222 dose. The sequence is built from TRBV11-2 and TRBJ1-1, with no D gene named confidently. The source is an adult who received the AZD1222 COVID-19 vaccine. This receptor carries the CDR3 CASSLGTANTEAFF. The sequenced DNA: TGTGCCAGCAGCTTAGGGACGGCGAACACTGAAGCTTTCTTT.